The 2 T cell receptor beta chains given below trace back to one sample, sequenced in a study of T cell clonality in common variable immunodeficiency. The method was immunoSEQ multiplex PCR; TCRdb's version includes in-frame clones alone and lacks a portion of them. Recorded here are 35,000 to 50,000 clones, none singletons. The sequencing input was peripheral blood mononuclear cells. All receptors come from a person aged 18-70 years in good health.

In this sample, this clone turned up many times. The observed sequence ends 3 residues before the CDR3 terminus, with the missing tail filled in from the germline J gene. This chain connects TRBV12-3 or TRBV12-4 to TRBJ1-1; D gene ambiguous. V dropped 1 base and J dropped 0 bases, with 15 bases sitting between them. The CDR3 covers 17 residues. The CDR3 loop is CASSLGVDRRVNTEAFF. CDR3 DNA, as far as it was read: TGTGCCAGCAGTTTAGGGGTGGATCGGCGGGTGAACACTGAA.

The table lists this clone with many counts. The sequenced fragment ends 3 residues before the CDR3 boundary, so the rest is inferred from the germline J gene. This chain uses TRBV11-3 with TRBJ1-2; tentatively, D is TRBD1 (5 bases). The CDR3 length is 14 residues. V lost 1 base and J 4 bases, leaving 10 bases between the germline ends. CDR1 is SGHNT and CDR2 is YENEEA in the germline V gene. CDR3 DNA (partial): TGTGCCAGCAGCTTAGTCGGGGGTATCTATGGC. Protein product: CASSLVGGIYG. The whole CDR3 sequence is CASSLVGGIYGYTF.